This T cell receptor (beta chain) was retrieved from a study of PD-L1 blockade in urothelial cancer. Overall study: Prior chemotherapy regimens per patient numbered 0 to 3. Researchers looked at the blood 3 weeks (second dose) and 6 weeks after treatment began. Blood samples contained a median about 150,000 T cells.

Time point given: peripheral blood 6 weeks after treatment start. A remark on this clone: Its antigen remains unidentified.

Sequenced by immunoSEQ multiplex PCR; TCRdb stores in-frame clones only, minus some. This sample has some 75,000 clones; around 93% occur once, and the top ten carry around 0.87%. Whole-study results and caveats: In blood sampled pretreatment, TCR clonality below the median predicted better survival.

The receptor's source is a woman older than 75 with urothelial cancer. This sample comprised PBMCs, obtained around atezolizumab (anti-PD-L1) treatment.

CDR3 coding DNA: TGTGCCAGCAGTTTACCTGACACGGAATTTTCGCCCCAGCATTTT. It codes for CASSLPDTEFSPQHF. The chain employs TRBV28 and TRBJ1-5; unclear D gene. V gave up 2 bases and J gave up 9 bases, with 17 bases separating them. This CDR3 contains 15 residues. Germline CDR1 and CDR2: MDHEN and SYDVKM.